Sequencing of this T cell receptor beta chain was carried out in a study of cytomegalovirus exposure and HLA in healthy donors. Both 60 Vbeta primers and 13 Jbeta primers went into the PCR. Only in-frame clones appear in the TCRdb table, and some are missing; sequencing was by immunoSEQ multiplex PCR. This sample yields 150,000 to 160,000 clones, of which approximately 81% are seen a single time; approximately 2.5% belongs to the top ten. Trimming removed 5 bases from V and 1 base from J; junction bases left unmatched: 6. This CDR3 region has 18 residues. The germline V gene encodes CDR1 MNHEY and CDR2 SMNVEV (reference sequence).

Sequenced: PBMCs. This TCR came from a woman under 30 in good health and CMV-seronegative. The V and J genes are TRBV27 and TRBJ1-6; TRBD1 matches at 12 bases. CDR3 loop: CASSLGTGGRSYNSPLHF. As DNA, the CDR3 is TGTGCCAGCAGTCTTGGGACAGGGGGCAGGTCCTATAATTCACCCCTCCACTTT.